This T cell receptor beta chain was sequenced during a study of T cells after somatic rescue of genetic block. Sequencing used immunoSEQ multiplex PCR; TCRdb keeps in-frame clones, though not all of them. Found here are some 68,000 clones, just over 90% of them singletons; the top ten hold about 3%. This clonotype was sampled from a man aged 25 to 40. The sample comprised peripheral blood mononuclear cells (PBMCs).

DNA of the CDR3: TGTGCCAGCAGCCAAGATCAGGGGGGGACTAGCGGGTTCCAAGAGACCCAGTACTTC. It translates to CASSQDQGGTSGFQETQYF. V is TRBV4-2 and J is TRBJ2-5; 12 positions match TRBD2. This CDR3 has 19 residues. Trimming took 0 bases from V and 1 from J; bases not matched to a gene: 9. CDR1 LGHNA and CDR2 YNFKEQ come from the germline V gene.